This is a list of T cell receptor beta chains from one sample in a study of blood T cell repertoires in COVID-19. Profiling relied on immunoSEQ multiplex PCR, and the TCRdb table lists in-frame clones only, not all of them. This table has over 150,000 clones, roughly 89% appearing once. The sample taken for sequencing was peripheral blood. The receptors come from a man in his forties or fifties with acute or convalescent COVID-19. The conserved cysteine and the conserved F or W are not part of the CDR3 here.

v_gene: TRBV7-2; j_gene: TRBJ2-1; CDR3aa: ASSLGQPNEQF
v_gene: TRBV28; j_gene: TRBJ2-1; CDR3aa: ASRPGGTGGRNEQF
v_gene: TRBV30; j_gene: TRBJ2-7; CDR3aa: AWSDPAAPGQGREQY
v_gene: TRBV28; j_gene: TRBJ2-3; CDR3aa: ASSLGGADTQY
v_gene: TRBV16; j_gene: TRBJ1-1; CDR3aa: ASSDQAGRGRGTEAF
v_gene: TRBV6-5; j_gene: TRBJ1-4; CDR3aa: ASRTGQANEKLF
v_gene: TRBV28; j_gene: TRBJ2-7; CDR3aa: ASSLQGLGQY
v_gene: TRBV19; j_gene: TRBJ1-3; CDR3aa: ASTGNTIY
v_gene: TRBV4-1; j_gene: TRBJ2-2; CDR3aa: ASSQPGTLFIFGELF
v_gene: TRBV5-1; j_gene: TRBJ2-3; CDR3aa: ASSLSLAGGDTQY
v_gene: TRBV19; j_gene: TRBJ2-5; CDR3aa: ASSPTGFSGETQY
v_gene: TRBV5-4; j_gene: TRBJ1-6; CDR3aa: ASSLRGNNSPLH
v_gene: TRBV4-1; j_gene: TRBJ2-3; CDR3aa: ASSPRLAGGTITDTQY
v_gene: TRBV28; j_gene: TRBJ2-3; CDR3aa: ASTSGQRTDTQY
v_gene: TRBV6-6; j_gene: TRBJ1-1; CDR3aa: ASSYFRDRMHTEAF
v_gene: TRBV19; j_gene: TRBJ2-3; CDR3aa: ASRPRDTFTDTQY
v_gene: TRBV27; j_gene: TRBJ2-1; CDR3aa: ASSPGTAVYNEQF
v_gene: TRBV20-1; j_gene: TRBJ1-2; CDR3aa: SAGQNYGYT
v_gene: TRBV6-4; j_gene: TRBJ2-7; CDR3aa: ASSDSSSLAGPQGGGEQY